What follows describes a single T cell receptor beta chain. Its cognate antigen is unknown. This entry belongs to a study of cytomegalovirus exposure and HLA in healthy donors. General study results and limits: Altogether, more than 150 TCR beta chains were recorded as cytomegalovirus-associated.

The CDR3 sequence is 14 residues long. The V gene lost 0 bases and the J gene lost 4 bases, with 8 bases spanning the gap. Germline assignment: CDR1 WNHNN and CDR2 SYGVQD (reference sequence). The PCR was carried out with 60 Vbeta primers and 13 Jbeta primers. TCRdb keeps only in-frame clones here, not all; method: immunoSEQ multiplex PCR. The sample contains approximately 210,000 clones, about 80% of which appear only once. The chain combines TRBV10-1 with TRBJ2-3, with D hard to call. This clonotype was obtained from a male donor in good health and CMV-seronegative. The material sequenced was PBMCs. Here the CDR3 reads CASSESAGPDTQYF. DNA of the CDR3: TGCGCCAGCAGTGAGTCGGCAGGCCCAGATACGCAGTATTTT.